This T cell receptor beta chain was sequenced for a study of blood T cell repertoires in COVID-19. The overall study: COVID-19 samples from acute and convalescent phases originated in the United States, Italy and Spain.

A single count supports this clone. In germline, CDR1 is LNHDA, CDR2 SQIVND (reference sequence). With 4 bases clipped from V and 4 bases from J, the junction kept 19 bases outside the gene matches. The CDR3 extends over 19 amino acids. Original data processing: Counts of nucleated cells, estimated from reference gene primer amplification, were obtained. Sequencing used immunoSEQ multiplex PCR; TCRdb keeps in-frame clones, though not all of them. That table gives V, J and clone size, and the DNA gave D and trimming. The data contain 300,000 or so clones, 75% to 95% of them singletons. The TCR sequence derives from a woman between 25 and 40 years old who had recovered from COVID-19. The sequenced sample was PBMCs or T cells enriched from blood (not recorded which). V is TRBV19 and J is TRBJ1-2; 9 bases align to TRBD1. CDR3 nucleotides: TGTGCCAGTAGTAACCCTAAGACCGGGACAGGGAAAAGGTCCTATGGCTACACCTTC. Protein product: CASSNPKTGTGKRSYGYTF.